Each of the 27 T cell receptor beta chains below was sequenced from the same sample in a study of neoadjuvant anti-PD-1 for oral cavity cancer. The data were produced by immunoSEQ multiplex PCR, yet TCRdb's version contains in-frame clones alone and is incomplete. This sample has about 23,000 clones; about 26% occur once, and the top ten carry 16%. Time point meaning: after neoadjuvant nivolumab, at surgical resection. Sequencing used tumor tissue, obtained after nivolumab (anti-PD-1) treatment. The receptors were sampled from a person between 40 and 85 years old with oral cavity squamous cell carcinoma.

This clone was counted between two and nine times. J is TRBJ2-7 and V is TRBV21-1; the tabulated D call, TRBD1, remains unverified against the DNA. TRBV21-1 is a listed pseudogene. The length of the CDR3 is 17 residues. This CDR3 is CASSGVGQAHLLNEQYF. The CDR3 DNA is TGTGCCAGCAGCGGAGTTGGACAGGCCCATCTCCTCAACGAGCAGTACTTC.

For the CDR3, the DNA is TGTGCCAGCAGCCAAGCATTGGGACTAGCGGGAGAGAAGGGTCGCTCCTACGAGCAGTACTTC. Its protein is CASSQALGLAGEKGRSYEQYF. The genes are TRBV4-2 and TRBJ2-7; 14 bases map to TRBD2. Germline CDR1 is LGHNA and CDR2 is YNFKEQ. There are 21 residues in the CDR3. Unmatched junction bases numbered 14, after V lost 1 base and J lost 0 bases.

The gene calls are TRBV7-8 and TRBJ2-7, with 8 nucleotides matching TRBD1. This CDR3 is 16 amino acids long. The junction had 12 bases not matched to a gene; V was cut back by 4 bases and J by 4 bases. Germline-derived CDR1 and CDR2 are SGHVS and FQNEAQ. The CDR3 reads CASSSDRVALTYEQYF. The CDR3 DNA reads TGTGCCAGCAGCTCGGACAGGGTAGCACTAACGTACGAGCAGTACTTC.

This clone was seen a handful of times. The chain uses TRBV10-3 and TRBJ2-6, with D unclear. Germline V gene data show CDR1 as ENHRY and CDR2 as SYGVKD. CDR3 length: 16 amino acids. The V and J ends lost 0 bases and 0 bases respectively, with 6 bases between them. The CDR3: CAISESPGSGANVLTF. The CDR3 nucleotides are TGTGCCATCAGTGAGTCGCCGGGCTCTGGGGCCAACGTCCTGACTTTC.

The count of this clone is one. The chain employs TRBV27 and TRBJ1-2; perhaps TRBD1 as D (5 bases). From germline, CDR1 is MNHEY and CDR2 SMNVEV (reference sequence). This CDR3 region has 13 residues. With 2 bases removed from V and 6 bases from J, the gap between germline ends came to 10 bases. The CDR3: CASSLSQGHGYTF. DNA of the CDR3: TGTGCCAGCAGTTTAAGTCAGGGCCATGGCTACACCTTC.

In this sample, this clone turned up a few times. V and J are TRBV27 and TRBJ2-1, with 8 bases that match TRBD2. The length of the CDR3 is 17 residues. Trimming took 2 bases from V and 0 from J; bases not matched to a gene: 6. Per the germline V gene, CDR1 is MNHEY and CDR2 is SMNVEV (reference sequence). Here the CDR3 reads CASSLGGGPSSYNEQFF. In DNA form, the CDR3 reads TGTGCCAGCAGTTTAGGCGGGGGGCCGAGCTCCTACAATGAGCAGTTCTTC.

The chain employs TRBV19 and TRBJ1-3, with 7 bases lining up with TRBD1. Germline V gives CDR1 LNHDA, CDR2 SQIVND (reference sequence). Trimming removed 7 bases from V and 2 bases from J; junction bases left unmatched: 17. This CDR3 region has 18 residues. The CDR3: CASTVPWNLGQTGNTIYF. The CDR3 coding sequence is TGTGCCAGTACCGTTCCTTGGAACTTGGGACAGACTGGAAACACCATATATTTT.

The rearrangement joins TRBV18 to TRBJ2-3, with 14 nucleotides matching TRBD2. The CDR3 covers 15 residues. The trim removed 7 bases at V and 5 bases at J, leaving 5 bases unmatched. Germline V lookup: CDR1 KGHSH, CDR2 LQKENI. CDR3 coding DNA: TGTGCCAGCTTGACCGGGACTAGCGGGAGAGATACGCAGTATTTT. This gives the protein CASLTGTSGRDTQYF.

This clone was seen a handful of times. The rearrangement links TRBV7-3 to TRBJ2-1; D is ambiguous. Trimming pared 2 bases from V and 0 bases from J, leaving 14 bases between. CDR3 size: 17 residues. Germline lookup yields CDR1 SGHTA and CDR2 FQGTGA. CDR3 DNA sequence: TGTGCCAGCAGCTTATCCGTCGGCCAAAGCTCCTACAATGAGCAGTTCTTC. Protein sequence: CASSLSVGQSSYNEQFF.

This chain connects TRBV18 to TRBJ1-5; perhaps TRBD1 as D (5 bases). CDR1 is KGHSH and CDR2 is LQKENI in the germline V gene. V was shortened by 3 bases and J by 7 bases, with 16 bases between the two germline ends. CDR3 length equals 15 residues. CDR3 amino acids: CASSPVGGGEQPQHF. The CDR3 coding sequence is TGTGCCAGCTCACCGGTTGGGGGGGGAGAACAGCCCCAGCATTTT.

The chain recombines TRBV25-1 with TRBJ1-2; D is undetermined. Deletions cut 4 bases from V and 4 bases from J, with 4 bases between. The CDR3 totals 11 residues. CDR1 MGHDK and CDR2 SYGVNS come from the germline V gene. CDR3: CASSAGYGYTF. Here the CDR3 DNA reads TGTGCCAGCAGTGCGGGCTATGGCTACACCTTC.

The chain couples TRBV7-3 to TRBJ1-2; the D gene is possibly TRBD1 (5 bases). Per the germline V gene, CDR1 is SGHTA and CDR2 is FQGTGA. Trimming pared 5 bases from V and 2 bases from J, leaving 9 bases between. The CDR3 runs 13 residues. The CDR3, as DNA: TGTGCCAGCAGCAAGGACACAAACTATGGCTACACCTTC. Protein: CASSKDTNYGYTF.

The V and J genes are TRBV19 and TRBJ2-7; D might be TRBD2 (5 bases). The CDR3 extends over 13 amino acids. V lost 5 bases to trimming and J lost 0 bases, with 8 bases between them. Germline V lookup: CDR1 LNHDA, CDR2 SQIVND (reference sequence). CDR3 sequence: CASSERVSYEQYF. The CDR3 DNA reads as TGTGCCAGTAGTGAGAGGGTCTCCTACGAGCAGTACTTC.

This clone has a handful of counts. The CDR3 sequence: CASSETVNTEAFF. CDR3 in DNA: TGTGCCAGCAGCGAGACAGTGAACACTGAAGCTTTCTTT. This chain links TRBV9 with TRBJ1-1; D perhaps matches TRBD1 (5 bases). This CDR3 spans 13 amino acids. Germline loops: CDR1 SGDLS, CDR2 YYNGEE. V dropped 3 bases and J dropped 0 bases, with 6 bases sitting between them.

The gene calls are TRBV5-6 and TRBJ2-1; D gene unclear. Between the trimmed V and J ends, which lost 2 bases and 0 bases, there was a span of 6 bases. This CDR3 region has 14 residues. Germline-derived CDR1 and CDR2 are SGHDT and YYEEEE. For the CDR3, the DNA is TGTGCCAGCAGCTTCGCGAGCTCCTACAATGAGCAGTTCTTC. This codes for CASSFASSYNEQFF. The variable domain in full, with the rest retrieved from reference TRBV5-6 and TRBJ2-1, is DAGVTQSPTHLIKTRGQQVTLRCSPKSGHDTVSWYQQALGQGPQFIFQYYEEEERQRGNFPDRFSGHQFPNYSSELNVNALLLGDSALYLCASSFASSYNEQFFGPGTRLTVL.

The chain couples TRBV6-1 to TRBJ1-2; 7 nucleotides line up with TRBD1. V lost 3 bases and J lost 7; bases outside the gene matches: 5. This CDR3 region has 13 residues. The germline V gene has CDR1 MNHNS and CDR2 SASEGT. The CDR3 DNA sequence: TGTGCCAGCAGTGATATAGGGGGCGGTGGCTACACCTTC. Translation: CASSDIGGGGYTF.

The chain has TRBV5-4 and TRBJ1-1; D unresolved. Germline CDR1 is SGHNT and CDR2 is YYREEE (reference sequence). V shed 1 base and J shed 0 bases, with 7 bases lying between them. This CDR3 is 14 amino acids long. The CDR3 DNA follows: TGTGCCAGCAGCTTGTTGCGGATGAACACTGAAGCTTTCTTT. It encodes CASSLLRMNTEAFF.

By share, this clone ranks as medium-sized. Written as DNA, the CDR3 is TGTGCCAGCAGACCCGGGGGTACTGGGGCCAACGTCCTGACTTTC. Amino acid sequence: CASRPGGTGANVLTF. J is TRBJ2-6 and V is TRBV5-4; maybe TRBD2 (6 bases). From germline, CDR1 is SGHNT and CDR2 YYREEE (reference sequence). The V gene lost 5 bases and the J gene lost 2 bases, with 11 bases spanning the gap. The CDR3 runs 15 residues.

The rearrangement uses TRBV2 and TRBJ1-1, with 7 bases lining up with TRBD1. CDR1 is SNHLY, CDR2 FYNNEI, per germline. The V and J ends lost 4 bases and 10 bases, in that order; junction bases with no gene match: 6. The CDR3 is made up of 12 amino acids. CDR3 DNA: TGTGCCAGCAGTGGACAGGGATTAGGAGCTTTCTTT. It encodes CASSGQGLGAFF.

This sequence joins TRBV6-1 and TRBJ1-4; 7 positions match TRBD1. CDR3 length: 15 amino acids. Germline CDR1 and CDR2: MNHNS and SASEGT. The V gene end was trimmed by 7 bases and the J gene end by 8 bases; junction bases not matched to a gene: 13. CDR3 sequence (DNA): TGTGCCAGCACCCCTGGGGAGACAGGGCACGAAAAACTGTTTTTT. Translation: CASTPGETGHEKLFF.

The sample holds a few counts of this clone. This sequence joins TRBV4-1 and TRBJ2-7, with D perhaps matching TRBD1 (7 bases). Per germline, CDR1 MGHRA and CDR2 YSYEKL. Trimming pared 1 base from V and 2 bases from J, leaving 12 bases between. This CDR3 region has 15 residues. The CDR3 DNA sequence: TGCGCCAGCAGCCAAGGGCAGGGGGGAGCCTACGAGCAGTACTTC. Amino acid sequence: CASSQGQGGAYEQYF.

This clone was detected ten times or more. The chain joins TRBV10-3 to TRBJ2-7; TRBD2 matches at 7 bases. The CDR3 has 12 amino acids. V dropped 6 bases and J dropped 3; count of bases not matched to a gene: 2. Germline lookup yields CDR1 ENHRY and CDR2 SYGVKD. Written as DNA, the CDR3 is TGTGCCATCAGCTCTAGCGGCTACGAGCAGTACTTC. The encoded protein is CAISSSGYEQYF.

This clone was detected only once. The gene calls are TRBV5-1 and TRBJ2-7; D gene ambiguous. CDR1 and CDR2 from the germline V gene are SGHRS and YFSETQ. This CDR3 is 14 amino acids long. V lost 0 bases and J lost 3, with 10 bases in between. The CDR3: CASSLVGAGYEQYF. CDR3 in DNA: TGCGCCAGCAGCTTGGTGGGTGCCGGCTACGAGCAGTACTTC.

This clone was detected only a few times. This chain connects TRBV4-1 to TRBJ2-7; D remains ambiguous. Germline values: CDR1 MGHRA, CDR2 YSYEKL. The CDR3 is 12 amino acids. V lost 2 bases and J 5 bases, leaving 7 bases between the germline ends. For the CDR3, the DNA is TGCGCCAGCAGCCAATCGGTCCACGAGCAGTACTTC. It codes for CASSQSVHEQYF.

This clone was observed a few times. CDR3 amino acids: CASRMGQGSEQYF. DNA of the CDR3: TGCGCCAGCAGAATGGGACAGGGTTCCGAGCAGTACTTC. The chain couples TRBV5-1 to TRBJ2-7, with 9 bases matching TRBD1. The CDR3 has 13 residues. CDR1 SGHRS and CDR2 YFSETQ come from the germline V gene. The V and J ends lost 5 bases and 6 bases, in that order; junction bases with no gene match: 6.

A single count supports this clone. CDR3 protein: CASSFDSQAFF. CDR3 coding DNA: TGTGCCAGCAGCTTTGACAGTCAAGCTTTCTTT. This rearrangement joins TRBV13 to TRBJ1-1; maybe TRBD1 (5 bases). The CDR3 loop spans 11 amino acids. The germline V gene encodes CDR1 PRHDT and CDR2 FYEKMQ (reference sequence). The V end was cut by 3 bases, the J end by 9 bases, with 8 bases between. The variable domain in full, completed from reference TRBV13 and TRBJ1-1, reads AAGVIQSPRHLIKEKRETATLKCYPIPRHDTVYWYQQGPGQDPQFLISFYEKMQSDKGSIPDRFSAQQFSDYHSELNMSSLELGDSALYFCASSFDSQAFFGQGTRLTVV.

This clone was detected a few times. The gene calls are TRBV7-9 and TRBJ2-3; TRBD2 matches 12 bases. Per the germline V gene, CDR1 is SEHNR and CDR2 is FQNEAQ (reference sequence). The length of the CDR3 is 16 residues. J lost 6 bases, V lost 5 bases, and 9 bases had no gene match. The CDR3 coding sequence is TGTGCCAGCAGCACCCTAGCGGGAGGGCCGGGGGATACGCAGTATTTT. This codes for CASSTLAGGPGDTQYF.